Detailed here is one T cell receptor beta chain. A read error may explain this, as a much larger clone is one base away. The library was built from about 0.4 ug RNA with molecular barcoded adaptors for alpha/delta and beta/gamma chains. TCRdb reanalysed the reads using MiXCR and keeps one entry per CDR3 protein. The repertoire includes 85,000 or so distinct CDR3 sequences, about 12% of them detected once, and about 15% sits in the top ten. The data derive from a study of read filtering for tumor transcriptome and immune sequencing. As for the study in general: R-ISS stage counts were eight or nine for I, roughly 15 for II, 6 or 7 for III.

Per the germline V gene, CDR1 is MNHNS and CDR2 is SASEGT. The CDR3 is made up of 13 amino acids. The genes are TRBV6-1 and TRBJ2-2, with D possibly matching TRBD2 (6 bases). Specimen: a population of CD138-negative cells sorted from bone marrow. The receptor was isolated from a donor at least 40 years old with multiple myeloma. CDR3 nucleotide sequence: TGTGCCAGCAGCCCGACGAACACCGGGGGGCTGTTTTTT. Translation gives CASSPTNTGGLFF.